Detailed here is one T cell receptor beta chain. No antigen is known for it. The record originates from a study of T cells in Graves' hyperthyroidism and ophthalmopathy. Study-wide findings and caveats: Most clonotypes expanded in thyroid above 0.001 were likewise present in blood.

V shed 5 bases and J 3 bases; nucleotides not matched to a gene: 5. Germline-derived CDR1 and CDR2 are SSHAT and FNYEAQ (reference sequence). This CDR3 has 15 residues. Amplification of TCR beta CDR3 regions was performed using RNA transcripts as template. When the TCR CDR3 underwent first-round RT-PCR, the HTBI primer set was used. TCRdb recomputed calls from the multiplex PCR reads with MiXCR, one row per CDR3 protein. The table records approximately 510,000 distinct CDR3 sequences, around 43% of them present only once. Specimen: peripheral blood or thyroid tissue (not recorded which). This chain uses TRBV7-7 with TRBJ2-2, with 8 bases fitting TRBD1. This sequence originates from an adult woman with Graves' disease, either hyperthyroidism or ophthalmopathy (not recorded which). The CDR3 nucleotides read TGTGCCAGCAGCCACAGGGGGGTGGACACCGGGGAGCTGTTTTTT. This codes for CASSHRGVDTGELFF. Complete variable domain (other parts from reference TRBV7-7 and TRBJ2-2): GAGVSQSPRYKVTKRGQDVTLRCDPISSHATLYWYQQALGQGPEFLTYFNYEAQPDKSGLPSDRFSAERPEGSISTLTIQRTEQRDSAMYRCASSHRGVDTGELFFGEGSRLTVL.